This entry lists 2 T cell receptor beta chains sequenced from one sample in a study of regulatory T cells in long-lasting Graves disease. Investigators prepared the TCR beta libraries by applying iRepertoire HTBI primers and Arm-PCR of CDR3 regions. TCRdb passed the multiplex PCR reads through MiXCR, listing each CDR3 protein once. The sample holds 350,000 to 450,000 distinct CDR3 sequences, over 14% seen once. The time point here: newly diagnosed GD, antithyroid drugs for less than 3 months. PBMC RNA was the source of the TCR library. This same sample was also taken into another study, of T cells in Graves' hyperthyroidism and ophthalmopathy.

The specimen comprised peripheral blood mononuclear cells (PBMCs), sampled at new diagnosis, from a patient treated with antithyroid drugs. Receptors originate from a middle-aged woman with Graves disease.

In this sample, this clonotype turned up many times. The rearrangement links TRBV2 to TRBJ2-3, with D possibly called TRBD1 or TRBD2 (5 bases each). CDR1 is SNHLY and CDR2 is FYNNEI in the germline V gene. Trimming took 7 bases from V and 0 from J, leaving 14 bases between them. CDR3 length: 15 amino acids. CDR3 in DNA: TGTGCCAGCAAGGTTCGGGGCCAGAGCACAGATACGCAGTATTTT. Protein sequence: CASKVRGQSTDTQYF.

Only a few counts were recorded for this clonotype. The J gene is TRBJ2-3, the V gene TRBV13, with 8 bases fitting TRBD1. This CDR3 is built from 17 residues. Trimming took 0 bases from V and 1 from J; bases not matched to a gene: 6. Germline V gene sequence: CDR1 PRHDT, CDR2 FYEKMQ (reference sequence). The CDR3 DNA is TGTGCCAGCAGCTTAGGTAGCAGGGGGCGAGGCACAGATACGCAGTATTTT. This codes for CASSLGSRGRGTDTQYF.